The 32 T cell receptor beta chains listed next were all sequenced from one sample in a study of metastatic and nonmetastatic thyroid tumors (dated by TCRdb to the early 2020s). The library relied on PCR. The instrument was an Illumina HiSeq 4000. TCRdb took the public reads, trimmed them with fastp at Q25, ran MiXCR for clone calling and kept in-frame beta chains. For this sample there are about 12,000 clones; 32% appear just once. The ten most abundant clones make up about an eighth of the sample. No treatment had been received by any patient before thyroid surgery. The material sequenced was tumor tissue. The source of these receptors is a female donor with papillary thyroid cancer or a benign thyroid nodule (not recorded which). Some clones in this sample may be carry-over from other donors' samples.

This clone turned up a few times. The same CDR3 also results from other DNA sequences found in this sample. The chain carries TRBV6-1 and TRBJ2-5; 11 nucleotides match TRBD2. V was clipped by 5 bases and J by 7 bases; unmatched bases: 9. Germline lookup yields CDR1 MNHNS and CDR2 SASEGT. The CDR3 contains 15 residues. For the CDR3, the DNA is TGTGCCAGCAGTCTTTTAGCGGGGGGGAGACGGACCCAGTACTTC. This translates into CASSLLAGGRRTQYF.

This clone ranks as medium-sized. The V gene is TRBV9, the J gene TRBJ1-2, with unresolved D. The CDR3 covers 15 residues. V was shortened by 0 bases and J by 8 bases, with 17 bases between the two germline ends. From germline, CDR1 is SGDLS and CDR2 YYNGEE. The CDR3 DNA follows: TGTGCCAGCAGCGTAGGAGAGAAACCAACTATCGGCTACACCTTC. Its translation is CASSVGEKPTIGYTF.

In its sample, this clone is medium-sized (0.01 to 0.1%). CDR3 loop: CASSYASGRAYNEQFF. CDR3 bases: TGTGCCAGCAGTTACGCTAGCGGGAGGGCATACAATGAGCAGTTCTTC. The chain recombines TRBV6-5 with TRBJ2-1, with 12 positions matching TRBD2. The trim removed 2 bases at V and 4 bases at J, leaving 3 bases unmatched. Germline V lookup: CDR1 MNHEY, CDR2 SVGAGI. CDR3 length: 16 residues.

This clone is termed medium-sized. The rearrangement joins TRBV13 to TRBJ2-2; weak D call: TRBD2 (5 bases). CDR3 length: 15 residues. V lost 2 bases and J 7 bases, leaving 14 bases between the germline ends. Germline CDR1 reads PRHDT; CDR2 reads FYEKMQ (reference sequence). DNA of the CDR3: TGTGCCAGCAGCTTAAGGCTAGTCAGCGGCGGGGAGCTGTTTTTT. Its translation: CASSLRLVSGGELFF.

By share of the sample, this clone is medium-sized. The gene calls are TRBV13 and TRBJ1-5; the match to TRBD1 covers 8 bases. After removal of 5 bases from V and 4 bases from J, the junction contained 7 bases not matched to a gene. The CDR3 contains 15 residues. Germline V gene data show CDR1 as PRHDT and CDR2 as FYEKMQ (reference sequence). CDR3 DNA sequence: TGTGCCAGCAGCAACTCCCGACAGGGGAATCAGCCCCAGCATTTT. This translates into CASSNSRQGNQPQHF.

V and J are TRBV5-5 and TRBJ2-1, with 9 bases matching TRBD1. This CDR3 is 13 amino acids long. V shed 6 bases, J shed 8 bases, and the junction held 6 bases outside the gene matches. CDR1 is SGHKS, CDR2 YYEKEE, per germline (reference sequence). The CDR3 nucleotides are TGTGCCAGCATCGAGGGACAGGGAGATGAGCAGTTCTTC. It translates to CASIEGQGDEQFF.

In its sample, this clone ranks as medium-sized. The CDR3 sequence: CATTFDLGRETQYF. As DNA, the CDR3 is TGTGCCACCACGTTCGATTTGGGAAGGGAGACCCAGTACTTC. This chain uses TRBV2 with TRBJ2-5, with D unclear. The CDR3 sequence is 14 residues long. Germline CDR1 SNHLY, CDR2 FYNNEI. Between the trimmed V and J ends, which lost 10 bases and 5 bases, there was a span of 20 bases.

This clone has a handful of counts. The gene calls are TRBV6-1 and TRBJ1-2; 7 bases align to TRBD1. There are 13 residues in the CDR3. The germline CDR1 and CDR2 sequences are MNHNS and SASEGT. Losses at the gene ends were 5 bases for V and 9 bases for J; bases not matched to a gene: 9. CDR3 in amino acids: CASSKTGMYCYTF. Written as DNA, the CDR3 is TGTGCCAGCAGTAAGACAGGGATGTATTGCTACACCTTC.

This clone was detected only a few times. The CDR3 bases are TGCGCCAGCAGCTGGGGGACCTACCAAGCTGAAGCTTTCTTT. It specifies CASSWGTYQAEAFF. The V and J genes are TRBV5-1 and TRBJ1-1, with a possible D match to TRBD1 (5 bases). CDR3 length equals 14 residues. Germline lookup yields CDR1 SGHRS and CDR2 YFSETQ. The ends were cut back, 3 bases at V and 6 bases at J, with 15 bases in the middle.

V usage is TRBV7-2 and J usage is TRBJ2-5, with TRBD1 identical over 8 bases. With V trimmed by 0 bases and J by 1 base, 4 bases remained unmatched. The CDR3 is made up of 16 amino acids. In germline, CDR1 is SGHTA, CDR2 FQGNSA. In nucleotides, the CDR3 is TGTGCCAGCAGCTTAGCGTCTGGGACAGGCCAAGAGACCCAGTACTTC. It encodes CASSLASGTGQETQYF. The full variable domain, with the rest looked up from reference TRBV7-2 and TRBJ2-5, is GAGVSQSPSNKVTEKGKDVELRCDPISGHTALYWYRQSLGQGLEFLIYFQGNSAPDKSGLPSDRFSAERTGGSVSTLTIQRTQQEDSAVYLCASSLASGTGQETQYFGPGTRLLVL.

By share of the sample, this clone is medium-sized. CDR3 nucleotide sequence: TGCAGCGGGACCGCATCACGCGGGCCCCGTGAAGCTTTCTTT. Its translation is CSGTASRGPREAFF. The gene calls are TRBV29-1 and TRBJ1-1, with no clear D. V lost 7 bases and J 7 bases, leaving 22 bases between the germline ends. The CDR3 extends over 14 amino acids. Germline CDR1 SQVTM, CDR2 ANQGSEA.

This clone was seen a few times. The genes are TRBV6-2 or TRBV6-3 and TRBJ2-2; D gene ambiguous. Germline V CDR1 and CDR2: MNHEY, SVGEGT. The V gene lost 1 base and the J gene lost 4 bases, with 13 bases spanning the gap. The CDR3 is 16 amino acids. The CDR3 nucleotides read TGTGCCAGCAGTTACTTTTCAGAGCTGTCCACCGGGGAGCTGTTTTTT. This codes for CASSYFSELSTGELFF.

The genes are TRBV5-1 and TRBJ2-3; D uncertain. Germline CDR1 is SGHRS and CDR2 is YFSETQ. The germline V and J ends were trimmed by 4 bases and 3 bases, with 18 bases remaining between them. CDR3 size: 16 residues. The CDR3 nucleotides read TGCGCCAGCAGCCCCGAGCAGGTGGTGAGGACAGATACGCAGTATTTT. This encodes CASSPEQVVRTDTQYF.

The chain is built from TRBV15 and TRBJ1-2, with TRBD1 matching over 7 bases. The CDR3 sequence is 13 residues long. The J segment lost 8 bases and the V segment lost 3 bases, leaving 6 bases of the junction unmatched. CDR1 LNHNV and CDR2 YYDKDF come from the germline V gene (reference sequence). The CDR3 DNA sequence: TGTGCCACCAGCAGGGAGGGGGCGCGGGGCTACACCTTC. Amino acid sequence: CATSREGARGYTF.

In nucleotides, the CDR3 is TGTGCCAGCAGTTACCGACAGGGAGCCTACGAGCAGTACTTC. This gives the protein CASSYRQGAYEQYF. The chain carries TRBV6-6 and TRBJ2-7, with 7 bases matching TRBD1. The germline gives CDR1 MNHNY, CDR2 SVGAGI (reference sequence). J gave up 2 bases and V 2 bases, and 3 bases lay outside the gene matches. CDR3 size: 14 residues.

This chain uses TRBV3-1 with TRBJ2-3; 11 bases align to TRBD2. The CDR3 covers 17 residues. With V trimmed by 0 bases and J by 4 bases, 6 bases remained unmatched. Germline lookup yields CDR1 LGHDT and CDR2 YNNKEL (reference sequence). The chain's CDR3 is CASSQDKLAGVADTQYF. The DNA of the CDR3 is TGTGCCAGCAGCCAAGATAAACTAGCGGGAGTAGCAGATACGCAGTATTTT.

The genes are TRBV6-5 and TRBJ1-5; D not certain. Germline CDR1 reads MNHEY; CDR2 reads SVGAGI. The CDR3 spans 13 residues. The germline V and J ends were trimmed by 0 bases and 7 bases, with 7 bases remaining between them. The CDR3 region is CASSYSTQQPQHF. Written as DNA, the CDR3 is TGTGCCAGCAGTTACTCGACTCAGCAGCCCCAGCATTTT.

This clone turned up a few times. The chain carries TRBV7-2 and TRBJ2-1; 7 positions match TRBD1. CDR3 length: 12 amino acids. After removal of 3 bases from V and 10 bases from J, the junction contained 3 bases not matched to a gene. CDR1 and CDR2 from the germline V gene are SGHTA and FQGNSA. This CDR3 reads CASSFTGVEQFF. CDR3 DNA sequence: TGTGCCAGCAGCTTCACAGGGGTCGAGCAGTTCTTC. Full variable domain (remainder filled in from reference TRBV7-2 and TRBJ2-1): GAGVSQSPSNKVTEKGKDVELRCDPISGHTALYWYRQSLGQGLEFLIYFQGNSAPDKSGLPSDRFSAERTGGSVSTLTIQRTQQEDSAVYLCASSFTGVEQFFGPGTRLTVL.

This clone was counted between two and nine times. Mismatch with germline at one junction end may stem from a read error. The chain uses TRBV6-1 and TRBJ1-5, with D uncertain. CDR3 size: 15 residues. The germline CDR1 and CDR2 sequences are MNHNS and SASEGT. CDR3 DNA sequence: TGTGCCAGCAGTGGTAAGGAGGCCCTCAATAAGCCCCAGCATTTT. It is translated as CASSGKEALNKPQHF.

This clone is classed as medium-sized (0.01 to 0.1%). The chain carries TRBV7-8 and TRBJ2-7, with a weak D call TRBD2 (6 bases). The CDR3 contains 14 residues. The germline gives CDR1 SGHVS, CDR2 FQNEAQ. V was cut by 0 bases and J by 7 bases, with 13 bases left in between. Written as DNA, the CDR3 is TGTGCCAGCAGCTTAGCGGGGCGGGAAAGGGAGCAGTACTTC. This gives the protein CASSLAGREREQYF.

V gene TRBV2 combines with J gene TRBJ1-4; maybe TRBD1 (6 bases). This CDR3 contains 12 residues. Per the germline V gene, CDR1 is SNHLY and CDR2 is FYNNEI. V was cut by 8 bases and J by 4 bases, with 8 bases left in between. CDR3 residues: CASGQYNEKLFF. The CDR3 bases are TGTGCCAGCGGACAGTATAATGAAAAACTGTTTTTT.

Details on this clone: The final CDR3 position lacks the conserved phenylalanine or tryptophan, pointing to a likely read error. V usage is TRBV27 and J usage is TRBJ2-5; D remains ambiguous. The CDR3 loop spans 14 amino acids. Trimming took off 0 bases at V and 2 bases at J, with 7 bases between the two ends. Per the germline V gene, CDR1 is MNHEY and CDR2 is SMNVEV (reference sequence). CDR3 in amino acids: CASSLSRAQETQYL. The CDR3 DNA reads TGTGCCAGCAGTTTATCAAGGGCTCAAGAGACCCAGTACTTG.

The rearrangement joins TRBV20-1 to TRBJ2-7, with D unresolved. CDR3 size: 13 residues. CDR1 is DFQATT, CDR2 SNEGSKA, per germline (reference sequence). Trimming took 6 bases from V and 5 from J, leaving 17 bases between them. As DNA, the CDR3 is TGCAGTGCCCGACGTATAGAGTTGAACGAGCAGTACTTC. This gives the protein CSARRIELNEQYF.

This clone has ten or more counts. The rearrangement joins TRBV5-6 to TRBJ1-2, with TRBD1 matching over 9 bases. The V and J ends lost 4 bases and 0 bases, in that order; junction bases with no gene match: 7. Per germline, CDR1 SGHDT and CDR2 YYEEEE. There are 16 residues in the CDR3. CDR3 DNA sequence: TGTGCCAGCAGCCGGGGACAGGGCTCTCCTAACTATGGCTACACCTTC. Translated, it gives CASSRGQGSPNYGYTF.

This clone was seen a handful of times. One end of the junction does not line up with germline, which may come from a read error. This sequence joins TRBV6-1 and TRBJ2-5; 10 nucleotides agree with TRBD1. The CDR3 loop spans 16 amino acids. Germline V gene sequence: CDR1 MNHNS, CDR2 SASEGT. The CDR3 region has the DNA TGTGCCAGCAGCTCCCGGGACAGGGGTCCGCAAGATACCCAGTACTTC. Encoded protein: CASSSRDRGPQDTQYF.

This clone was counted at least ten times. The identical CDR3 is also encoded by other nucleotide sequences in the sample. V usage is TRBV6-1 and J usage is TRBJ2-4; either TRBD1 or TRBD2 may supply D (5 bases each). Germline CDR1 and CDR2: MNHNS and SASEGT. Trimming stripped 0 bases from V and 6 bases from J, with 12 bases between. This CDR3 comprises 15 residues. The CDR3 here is CASSEAPGPLNIQYF. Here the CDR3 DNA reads TGTGCCAGCAGTGAAGCCCCGGGACCCCTAAACATTCAGTACTTC.

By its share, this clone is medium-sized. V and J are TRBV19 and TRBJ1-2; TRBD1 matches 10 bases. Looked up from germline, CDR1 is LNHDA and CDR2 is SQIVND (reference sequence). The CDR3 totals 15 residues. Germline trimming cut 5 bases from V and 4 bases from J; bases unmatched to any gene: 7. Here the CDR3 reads CASSPRDRGSYGYTF. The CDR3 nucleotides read TGTGCCAGTAGTCCCCGGGACAGGGGCAGCTATGGCTACACCTTC. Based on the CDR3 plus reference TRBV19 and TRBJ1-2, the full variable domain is DGGITQSPKYLFRKEGQNVTLSCEQNLNHDAMYWYRQDPGQGLRLIYYSQIVNDFQKGDIAEGYSVSREKKESFPLTVTSAQKNPTAFYLCASSPRDRGSYGYTFGSGTRLTVV.

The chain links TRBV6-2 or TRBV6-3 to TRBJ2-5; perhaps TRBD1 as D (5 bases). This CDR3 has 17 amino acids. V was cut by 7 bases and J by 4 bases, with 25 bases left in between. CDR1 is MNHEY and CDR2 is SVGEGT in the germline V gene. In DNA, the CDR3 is TGTGCCAGCAAGGATGGCTCAGCTGCAGGGTTGGGAGAGACCCAGTACTTC. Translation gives CASKDGSAAGLGETQYF.

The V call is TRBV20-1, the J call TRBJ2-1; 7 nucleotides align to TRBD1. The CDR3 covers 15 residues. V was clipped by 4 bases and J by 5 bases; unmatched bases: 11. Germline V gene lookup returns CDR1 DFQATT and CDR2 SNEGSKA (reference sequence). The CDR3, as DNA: TGCAGTGCTACACCCTACAGGGGTCTCCACAATGAGCAGTTCTTC. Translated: CSATPYRGLHNEQFF.

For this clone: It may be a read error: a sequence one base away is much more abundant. CDR3 DNA: TGTGCCAGCAGCTTAGTAGACAGGAGCTATGGCTGCACCTTC. As protein: CASSLVDRSYGCTF. The chain combines TRBV7-9 with TRBJ1-2, with D perhaps TRBD1 (6 bases). The CDR3 covers 14 residues. Germline V CDR1 and CDR2: SEHNR, FQNEAQ (reference sequence).

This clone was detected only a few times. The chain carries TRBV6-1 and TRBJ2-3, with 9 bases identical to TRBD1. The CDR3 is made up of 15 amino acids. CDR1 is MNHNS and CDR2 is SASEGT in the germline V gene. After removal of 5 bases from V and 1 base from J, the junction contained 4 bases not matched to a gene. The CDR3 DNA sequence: TGTGCCAGCAGTCTGACAGGGGGTGGCACAGATACGCAGTATTTT. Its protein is CASSLTGGGTDTQYF.

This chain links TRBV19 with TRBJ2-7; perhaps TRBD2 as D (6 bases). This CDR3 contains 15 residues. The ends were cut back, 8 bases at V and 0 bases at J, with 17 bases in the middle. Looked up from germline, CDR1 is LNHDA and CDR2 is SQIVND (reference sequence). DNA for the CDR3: TGTGCCAGTTCTAGCGACCCCATGAGCTCCTACGAGCAGTACTTC. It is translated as CASSSDPMSSYEQYF.